These 23 T cell receptor beta chains were all obtained from the same sample, sequenced in a study of shared clonotypes between healthy human individuals (TCRdb year 2020). Receptor amplification or capture employed the immunoSEQ multiplex PCR assay. The source is immuneACCESS, and TCRdb retained only in-frame sequences with V and J called. Part of the clones is not carried over; for the studies checked, unresolved V genes explain less than half of this, and the remainder is unexplained. In this sample the table shows more than 1 million clones, about four fifths of which occur a single time. Clones ranked in the top ten supply 0.52% of the sample. The sample was memory CD4+ T cells from PBMCs. This specimen's cell subset or site label, interpreted: CD45RA-negative fraction. All receptors come from a man aged 18 to 30 in good health. Some clones in this sample may be carry-over from other donors' samples.

CDR3 sequence: CASSENPGLAVSYNEQFF. CDR3 nucleotide sequence: TGTGCCAGCAGCGAAAACCCGGGACTAGCGGTTTCCTACAATGAGCAGTTCTTC. The chain carries TRBV7-9 and TRBJ2-1; TRBD2 agrees at 11 bases. V shed 5 bases, J shed 1 base, and the junction held 10 bases outside the gene matches. Germline loops: CDR1 SEHNR, CDR2 FQNEAQ (reference sequence). This CDR3 comprises 18 residues.

This clone has more than one count but fewer than ten. V is TRBV5-4 and J is TRBJ1-2; D is possibly TRBD1 (6 bases). CDR3 length: 13 residues. Trimming pared 5 bases from V and 4 bases from J, leaving 12 bases between. The germline V gene encodes CDR1 SGHNT and CDR2 YYREEE (reference sequence). The CDR3 DNA sequence: TGTGCCAGCAGTTTGACAGGTCCCTATGGCTACACCTTC. As protein: CASSLTGPYGYTF.

Comments on this clone: Other DNA sequences from this sample encode an identical CDR3 as well. The rearrangement links TRBV7-3 to TRBJ1-5; D call uncertain. The CDR3 totals 13 residues. Trimming removed 4 bases at V and 2 bases at J, with 6 bases between. In germline, CDR1 is SGHTA, CDR2 FQGTGA. The CDR3: CASSSGGNQPQHF. CDR3 nucleotide sequence: TGTGCCAGCAGCTCCGGGGGCAATCAGCCCCAGCATTTT.

The V and J genes are TRBV9 and TRBJ2-1; 9 bases align to TRBD2. This CDR3 is built from 15 residues. The V segment lost 4 bases and the J segment 5 bases; nucleotides outside the gene matches: 7. The germline gives CDR1 SGDLS, CDR2 YYNGEE. In nucleotides, the CDR3 is TGTGCCAGCAGCACAGCGGGGGGCATCCACAATGAGCAGTTCTTC. As protein: CASSTAGGIHNEQFF.

The chain links TRBV27 to TRBJ1-2; D gene ambiguous. The V gene's germline CDR1 is MNHEY and CDR2 SMNVEV (reference sequence). The V end was cut by 0 bases, the J end by 0 bases, with 11 bases between. CDR3 length: 16 residues. As DNA, the CDR3 is TGTGCCAGCAGTTTATCACGACTACTGACTAACTATGGCTACACCTTC. This codes for CASSLSRLLTNYGYTF.

The rearrangement links TRBV4-3 to TRBJ2-7, with D tentatively TRBD1 (5 bases). From germline, CDR1 is LGHNA and CDR2 YSLEER. The CDR3 consists of 15 residues. The V and J ends lost 0 bases and 3 bases respectively, with 12 bases between them. In DNA form, the CDR3 reads TGCGCCAGCAGCCAAGAATCTGGCAGGGTCTACGAGCAGTACTTC. Protein product: CASSQESGRVYEQYF.

The chain has TRBV28 and TRBJ2-5; the match to TRBD2 covers 8 bases. The V gene end was trimmed by 1 base and the J gene end by 4 bases; junction bases not matched to a gene: 2. The CDR3 has 14 amino acids. Germline values: CDR1 MDHEN, CDR2 SYDVKM. The CDR3 region is CASSLFLAGETQYF. The CDR3 nucleotides are TGTGCCAGCAGTTTATTCCTAGCGGGAGAGACCCAGTACTTC.

This clone was recorded many times. The chain links TRBV29-1 to TRBJ1-2, with a possible D match to TRBD1 (5 bases). V lost 3 bases to trimming and J lost 8 bases, with 19 bases between them. Germline values: CDR1 SQVTM, CDR2 ANQGSEA. This CDR3 is built from 14 residues. CDR3 bases: TGCAGCGTTGATTTCAGGATTCAGGGTCAGGGCTACACCTTC. Translating gives CSVDFRIQGQGYTF.

This clone appeared once. V is TRBV7-2 and J is TRBJ2-1; 10 bases agree with TRBD2. Per germline, CDR1 SGHTA and CDR2 FQGNSA. The CDR3 spans 19 residues. J lost 0 bases, V lost 2 bases, and 10 bases had no gene match. CDR3 coding DNA: TGTGCCAGCAGCTTACGGACTAGCGGCGCAGTTAACTCCTACAATGAGCAGTTCTTC. This translates into CASSLRTSGAVNSYNEQFF.

V is TRBV7-9 and J is TRBJ1-5; TRBD1 is a possible D gene (5 bases). Deletions cut 3 bases from V and 6 bases from J, with 12 bases between. The CDR3 length is 14 residues. Germline CDR1 SEHNR, CDR2 FQNEAQ (reference sequence). The CDR3 bases are TGTGCCAGCAGCTTCAGCAGGGAAGGTCAGCCCCAGCATTTT. This encodes CASSFSREGQPQHF.

The rearrangement links TRBV5-8 to TRBJ2-3; TRBD2 is a possible D gene (7 bases). The CDR3 totals 12 residues. Germline CDR1 SGHTS, CDR2 YDEGEE. The V gene lost 1 base and the J gene lost 8 bases, with 8 bases spanning the gap. In nucleotides, the CDR3 is TGTGCCAGCAGCTTGCGGGGGGCTACGCAGTATTTT. Its protein product is CASSLRGATQYF.

V usage is TRBV30 and J usage is TRBJ2-7; no reliable D call. Germline assignment: CDR1 GTSNPN and CDR2 SVGIG (reference sequence). This CDR3 has 12 amino acids. V was clipped by 2 bases and J by 6 bases, with 11 bases between them. Here the CDR3 DNA reads TGTGCCTGGAGTTCCTCCAGGACCGAGCAGTACTTC. Amino acid sequence: CAWSSSRTEQYF. The whole variable domain, remainder taken from reference TRBV30 and TRBJ2-7, is SQTIHQWPATLVQPVGSPLSLECTVEGTSNPNLYWYRQAAGRGLQLLFYSVGIGQISSEVPQNLSASRPQDRQFILSSKKLLLSDSGFYLCAWSSSRTEQYFGPGTRLTVT.

The chain carries TRBV5-4 and TRBJ2-1, with D tentatively TRBD1 or TRBD2 (5 bases each). V was shortened by 0 bases and J by 5 bases, with 9 bases between the two germline ends. The CDR3 is made up of 14 amino acids. Germline loops: CDR1 SGHNT, CDR2 YYREEE (reference sequence). CDR3 residues: CASSLVGTHNEQFF. The CDR3 DNA follows: TGTGCCAGCAGCTTGGTAGGGACCCACAATGAGCAGTTCTTC. Using reference TRBV5-4 and TRBJ2-1 for the parts outside the CDR3, the full variable domain is ETGVTQSPTHLIKTRGQQVTLRCSSQSGHNTVSWYQQALGQGPQFIFQYYREEENGRGNFPPRFSGLQFPNYSSELNVNALELDDSALYLCASSLVGTHNEQFFGPGTRLTVL.

J is TRBJ1-1 and V is TRBV18, with a weak D call TRBD1 (6 bases). Per germline, CDR1 KGHSH and CDR2 LQKENI. The V gene lost 5 bases and the J gene lost 0 bases, with 10 bases spanning the gap. The CDR3 runs 14 residues. In nucleotides, the CDR3 is TGTGCCAGCTCAGTTGGACAGATGAACACTGAAGCTTTCTTT. It yields the protein CASSVGQMNTEAFF.

The chain is built from TRBV5-4 and TRBJ2-1; D gene uncertain. Germline lookup yields CDR1 SGHNT and CDR2 YYREEE (reference sequence). V was clipped by 1 base and J by 6 bases, with 8 bases between them. The CDR3 covers 13 residues. CDR3 sequence (DNA): TGTGCCAGCAGCTTGTTGGCAGGCAATGAGCAGTTCTTC. It yields the protein CASSLLAGNEQFF.

This rearrangement joins TRBV18 to TRBJ2-4; D is unclear. Germline values: CDR1 KGHSH, CDR2 LQKENI. The CDR3 runs 15 residues. Trimming stripped 5 bases from V and 0 bases from J, with 11 bases between. In DNA, the CDR3 is TGTGCCAGCTCAGGGGTCCTAATAGCCAAAAACATTCAGTACTTC. It yields the protein CASSGVLIAKNIQYF.

This clone occurred once. A far more abundant clone sits one base away, making this likely a read error. The same CDR3 is also encoded by other DNA sequences in this sample. The chain is built from TRBV5-1 and TRBJ2-7; 13 nucleotides line up with TRBD2. J gave up 2 bases and V 4 bases, and 9 bases lay outside the gene matches. In germline, CDR1 is SGHRS, CDR2 YFSETQ. CDR3 length: 17 amino acids. CDR3 protein: CASSLGLGTSGTYEQYF. CDR3 bases: TGCGCCAGCAGCCTGGGACTTGGGACTAGCGGGACCTACGAGCAGTACTTC.

The chain carries TRBV4-1 and TRBJ2-7, with TRBD1 as a possible D gene (5 bases). The V end was cut by 4 bases, the J end by 3 bases, with 13 bases between. The V gene's germline CDR1 is MGHRA and CDR2 YSYEKL. The CDR3 contains 14 residues. The CDR3 nucleotides are TGCGCCAGCAGCCCCCGACAGTCAAACTACGAGCAGTACTTC. This sequence encodes CASSPRQSNYEQYF.

The chain has TRBV13 and TRBJ2-7, with D tentatively TRBD1 or TRBD2 (5 bases each). V dropped 6 bases and J dropped 4 bases, with 19 bases sitting between them. Germline V lookup: CDR1 PRHDT, CDR2 FYEKMQ (reference sequence). The CDR3 consists of 15 residues. CDR3 residues: CASSFQPGTRYEQYF. DNA of the CDR3: TGTGCCAGCAGTTTCCAGCCCGGGACCAGGTACGAGCAGTACTTC.

This chain joins TRBV5-6 and TRBJ2-4; 7 nucleotides align to TRBD1. Trimming removed 4 bases from V and 6 bases from J; junction bases left unmatched: 7. Germline V lookup: CDR1 SGHDT, CDR2 YYEEEE. The CDR3 is 14 residues long. CDR3 in amino acids: CASSVTGLRNIQYF. Here the CDR3 DNA reads TGTGCCAGCAGCGTGACAGGGCTTAGAAACATTCAGTACTTC.

The rearrangement uses TRBV18 and TRBJ1-3, with D perhaps TRBD1 (5 bases). The CDR3 spans 17 residues. Germline V gene data show CDR1 as KGHSH and CDR2 as LQKENI. Trimming took 3 bases from V and 2 from J, leaving 17 bases between them. In nucleotides, the CDR3 is TGTGCCAGCTCACCGGTCACCCTGCAGGGTGCTGGAAACACCATATATTTT. Translation: CASSPVTLQGAGNTIYF. The whole variable domain, filled in from reference TRBV18 and TRBJ1-3, reads NAGVMQNPRHLVRRRGQEARLRCSPMKGHSHVYWYRQLPEEGLKFMVYLQKENIIDESGMPKERFSAEFPKEGPSILRIQQVVRGDSAAYFCASSPVTLQGAGNTIYFGEGSWLTVV.

J is TRBJ1-1 and V is TRBV14, with TRBD1 as a possible D gene (5 bases). The germline V and J ends were trimmed by 4 bases and 11 bases, with 32 bases remaining between them. Germline V gene sequence: CDR1 SGHDN, CDR2 FVKESK. CDR3 length: 18 residues. The chain's CDR3 is CASSPRQIRTKRDLKAFF. Written as DNA, the CDR3 is TGTGCCAGCAGCCCCCGACAGATAAGGACCAAGCGGGATCTTAAGGCTTTCTTT. Full variable domain (missing parts from reference TRBV14 and TRBJ1-1): EAGVTQFPSHSVIEKGQTVTLRCDPISGHDNLYWYRRVMGKEIKFLLHFVKESKQDESGMPNNRFLAERTGGTYSTLKVQPAELEDSGVYFCASSPRQIRTKRDLKAFFGQGTRLTVV.

The J gene is TRBJ1-4, the V gene TRBV28; D not resolved. Germline assignment: CDR1 MDHEN and CDR2 SYDVKM. The V and J ends lost 5 bases and 8 bases respectively, with 6 bases between them. This CDR3 is built from 11 residues. The chain's CDR3 is CASSREEKLFF. The CDR3 DNA sequence: TGTGCCAGCAGTAGGGAGGAAAAACTGTTTTTT.